The 3 T cell receptor beta chains presented below share a single source sample, sequenced in a study of PD-1 blockade in classical Hodgkin lymphoma. This table comes from immunoSEQ multiplex PCR, and its TCRdb copy is limited to in-frame clones, with some not included. The sample yields some 65,000 clones, around 75% seen once. Following autologous stem cell transplantation, relapse occurred in every patient, and exposure to brentuximab vedotin varied. Sequenced here: peripheral blood mononuclear cells (PBMCs), sampled before the second cycle of nivolumab. The receptor set was obtained from a human donor with classical Hodgkin lymphoma.

V usage is TRBV7-9 and J usage is TRBJ2-7; TRBD1 aligns across 7 bases. V lost 10 bases and J lost 4; bases outside the gene matches: 7. Per germline, CDR1 SEHNR and CDR2 FQNEAQ (reference sequence). The CDR3 is 12 residues long. The CDR3 protein is CATMGQIYEQYF. Here the CDR3 DNA reads TGTGCCACCATGGGACAGATATACGAGCAGTACTTC. Filled out from reference TRBV7-9 and TRBJ2-7, the complete variable domain reads DTGVSQNPRHKITKRGQNVTFRCDPISEHNRLYWYRQTLGQGPEFLTYFQNEAQLEKSRLLSDRFSAERPKGSFSTLEIQRTEQGDSAMYLCATMGQIYEQYFGPGTRLTVT.

This rearrangement joins TRBV19 to TRBJ2-1; TRBD1 agrees at 8 bases. From germline, CDR1 is LNHDA and CDR2 SQIVND (reference sequence). This CDR3 comprises 14 residues. J lost 2 bases, V lost 5 bases, and 2 bases had no gene match. Here the CDR3 DNA reads TGTGCCAGTAGTGACAGGGGCACCTACAATGAGCAGTTCTTC. Translation gives CASSDRGTYNEQFF.

This rearrangement joins TRBV19 to TRBJ1-5, with no clear D. This CDR3 contains 12 residues. The V end lost 6 bases, the J end lost 7 bases, and 10 bases lay between the germline ends. CDR1 is LNHDA and CDR2 is SQIVND in the germline V gene (reference sequence). CDR3 nucleotides: TGTGCCAGTAGGACTCCCCCCCAGCCCCAGCATTTT. As protein: CASRTPPQPQHF.